These T cell receptor beta chains were read from a single sample in a study of CD8 T cells in acute hepatitis C reinfection. Measured with immunoSEQ multiplex PCR; TCRdb has only the in-frame clones, and not every one. Here the sample spans tens of thousands of clones, approximately 85% being singletons. Sequences were obtained from naive CD8+ T cells from PBMCs. These receptors came from a woman aged 18-29 years who spontaneously cleared hepatitis C infection. CDR3s include the opening cysteine and the closing phenylalanine or tryptophan. The size field is filled for only some rows; it gives once, few, many or a size class.

j_call	clone_size	v_call	cdr3_aa
TRBJ2-2	NA	TRBV7-3	CASSFTTGELFF
TRBJ1-1	NA	TRBV7-9	CAETGAVGTEAFF
TRBJ2-7	NA	TRBV4-2	CASSQGLQYEQYF
TRBJ2-1	NA	TRBV10-2	CASTEDNEQFF
TRBJ2-3	NA	TRBV6-1	CASSEWAGQTSTDTQYF
TRBJ2-5	once	TRBV6-5	CASSNLNRASETQYF
TRBJ2-3	NA	TRBV5-1	CASSDVPPGLAGGRTDTQYF
TRBJ2-7	NA	TRBV7-9	CASSNRDEGTYEQYF
TRBJ2-5	NA	TRBV7-9	CASSPTPGETQYF
TRBJ2-7	once	TRBV9	CASSSHLVGATYEQYF
TRBJ2-5	few	TRBV7-9	CASSTEVDQETQYF
TRBJ2-1	NA	TRBV29-1	CSMRRINEQFF
TRBJ1-1	NA	TRBV27	CASSSTGTEAFF
TRBJ2-1	NA	TRBV4-2	CASSLHLTSGNEQFF
TRBJ1-1	NA	TRBV19	CASSDDRPTKTEAFF
TRBJ2-1	NA	TRBV11-3	CASSLEGSASPYEQFF
TRBJ2-7	NA	TRBV2	CASSGRDGFEQYF
TRBJ2-3	NA	TRBV13	CASSFGTGGPDTQYF
TRBJ1-2	NA	TRBV10-2	CASSEGGGELDGYTF
TRBJ2-7	NA	TRBV23-1	CASLPRDREGWYEQYF
TRBJ2-1	NA	TRBV11-2	CASSLDLGPALPYNEQFF
TRBJ1-1	NA	TRBV15	CATSRADFRAQSMNTEAFF
TRBJ2-1	NA	TRBV7-8	CASRRRSSSYNEQFF
TRBJ2-7	few	TRBV27	CATQDSYEQYF
TRBJ2-7	once	TRBV19	CASSPKGRPPYEQYF
TRBJ2-1	NA	TRBV7-9	CASSSKQTRNEQFF
TRBJ2-7	NA	TRBV27	CASSGGVLYEQYF
TRBJ2-1	NA	TRBV11-2	CASSLRSGRDREQFF
TRBJ1-2	once	TRBV5-5	CASSLSLPLSRDIHNGYTF
TRBJ1-5	NA	TRBV4-1	CASSQDRLPRGGNQPQHF
TRBJ2-5	NA	TRBV29-1	CSEGTGDEETQYF
TRBJ1-1	NA	TRBV27	CASSGSGNTEAFF
TRBJ2-7	NA	TRBV4-1	CASSQGTGTYEQYF
TRBJ1-2	NA	TRBV25-1	CASSEYRSRGTYGYTF
TRBJ1-2	few	TRBV9	CASSAAGTEVAGYTF
TRBJ2-7	few	TRBV19	CASSPGGTRQYF
TRBJ1-1	NA	TRBV6-1	CASRQGPTEAFF
TRBJ2-1	few	TRBV7-9	CASSASGSGVEQFF
TRBJ1-1	NA	TRBV27	CASSSGQGVWEAFF
TRBJ2-1	NA	TRBV27	CASSFSLAGVSLEQFF
TRBJ2-7	NA	TRBV7-9	CASSFGTGYEQYF
TRBJ2-7	NA	TRBV2	CASSELEGLMAGTYEQYF
TRBJ2-1	NA	TRBV27	CASSLAPGNEQFF
TRBJ2-7	NA	TRBV11-2	CASSLDDNGWSWSYEQYF
TRBJ2-1	NA	TRBV2	CARDRATDEQFF
TRBJ2-3	NA	TRBV28	CASSFRGEVGDTQYF
TRBJ1-1	NA	TRBV27	CASSFHSQSTEAFF
TRBJ1-1	NA	TRBV27	CASSPGRTEAFF
TRBJ2-7	NA	TRBV10-3	CAAGPPGAPYEQYF
TRBJ2-2	NA	TRBV4-1	CASSQDPLLPRSRDQTGELFF